This T cell receptor (beta chain) is drawn from a study of a mutant IDH1 vaccine in newly diagnosed glioma. The overall study: Initiation of the vaccine course occurred 4-6 weeks after radiotherapy alone, or alongside temozolomide cycles. Sex distribution of treated patients was around 62% male and approximately 38% female; mean age was about 40 years. Patients got radiotherapy, temozolomide, or both beforehand, and most got both. The study's findings and limits: Detectable vaccine-induced immune responses arose in around 95% of patients.

Comment on this clone: Its specificity is not known.

The table came from immunoSEQ multiplex PCR; TCRdb's copy has only in-frame clones and leaves some out. The data contain about 64,000 clones, roughly 81% of them seen just once; the ten biggest clones take up roughly 3.9%. Indicated time point: week 23, last vaccination. With topical imiquimod, each dose of the vaccine consisted of 300 ug of mutant IDH1 20-mer peptide. This CDR3 region has 13 residues. The germline V gene has CDR1 MNHEY and CDR2 SMNVEV (reference sequence). V dropped 6 bases and J dropped 8; count of bases not matched to a gene: 4. The V gene is TRBV27, the J gene TRBJ1-2, with TRBD1 identical over 12 bases. The TCR sequence derives from a man younger than 45 with glioma. Sequences were derived from PBMCs, sampled from a glioma patient whose treatment included an IDH1 peptide vaccine. CDR3 in amino acids: CASRFGTGGGYTF. CDR3 nucleotide sequence: TGTGCCAGCAGGTTCGGGACAGGGGGCGGCTACACCTTC.